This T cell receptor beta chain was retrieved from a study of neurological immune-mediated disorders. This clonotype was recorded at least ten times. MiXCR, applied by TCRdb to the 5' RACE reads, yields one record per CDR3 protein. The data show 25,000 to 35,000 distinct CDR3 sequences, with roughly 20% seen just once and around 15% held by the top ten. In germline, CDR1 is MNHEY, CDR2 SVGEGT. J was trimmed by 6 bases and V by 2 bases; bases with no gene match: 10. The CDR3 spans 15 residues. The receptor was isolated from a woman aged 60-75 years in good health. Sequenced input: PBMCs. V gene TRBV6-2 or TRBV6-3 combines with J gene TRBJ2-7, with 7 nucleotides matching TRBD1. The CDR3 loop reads CASSYLGQALSEQYF. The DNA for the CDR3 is TGTGCCAGCAGTTACCTCGGACAGGCTCTCTCCGAGCAGTACTTC.